This T cell receptor beta chain was captured in a study of CD8 T cells in ankylosing spondylitis. Findings and caveats of the study: There was reportedly significant enrichment of clones that were disease-linked in matched ankylosing spondylitis synovial fluid. There were earlier reports of some motif variants in reactive arthritis synovial fluid and blood. Ankylosing spondylitis blood appeared to be characterized by a TCR beta motif of several highly homologous variants.

This clonotype was recorded many times. Its antigen is unidentified. Construction of TCR beta libraries was performed using quantitative 5'-RACE with molecular barcodes. TCRdb reprocessed the 5' RACE reads via MiXCR and lists one record per CDR3 protein. The sample records under 200,000 distinct CDR3 sequences, around 8.9% being singletons. V was trimmed by 4 bases and J by 4 bases, leaving 13 bases between them. This CDR3 comprises 14 residues. Per germline, CDR1 LGHDT and CDR2 YNNKEL (reference sequence). This receptor was identified in a female donor with ankylosing spondylitis or in good health (not recorded which). The chain is built from TRBV3-1 and TRBJ1-2, with D possibly being TRBD1 (6 bases). The specimen sequenced was blood, either unsorted or a sorted T cell fraction (not recorded which). CDR3 DNA sequence: TGTGCCAGCAGCCCTACCGGACAGTCCTATGGCTACACCTTC. This sequence encodes CASSPTGQSYGYTF.